The 19 T cell receptor beta chains below all came from one sample that was sequenced in a study of blood T cell repertoires in COVID-19. Libraries were prepared by immunoSEQ multiplex PCR; TCRdb keeps only in-frame clonotypes and omits some of them. The sample holds over 100,000 clones; over 80% are singletons and the top ten take 18%. The specimen was peripheral blood. The source is an older woman with acute or convalescent COVID-19.

This sequence joins TRBV19 and TRBJ1-2; 8 nucleotides align to TRBD1. The CDR3 covers 14 residues. V shed 2 bases, J shed 6 bases, and the junction held 5 bases outside the gene matches. CDR1 LNHDA and CDR2 SQIVND come from the germline V gene (reference sequence). This CDR3 reads CASSIWTGLDGYTF. As DNA, the CDR3 is TGTGCCAGTAGTATATGGACAGGGTTGGATGGCTACACCTTC.

The chain combines TRBV14 with TRBJ1-2; D remains unclear. The CDR3 loop spans 14 amino acids. Trimming shortened V by 4 bases and J by 8 bases, and 17 bases separated the two germline ends. CDR1 is SGHDN and CDR2 is FVKESK in the germline V gene. For the CDR3, the DNA is TGTGCCAGCAGCCCGACACGGTGGGCAGAGGGCTACACCTTC. Translating gives CASSPTRWAEGYTF.

The chain employs TRBV6-5 and TRBJ1-6; perhaps TRBD1 as D (5 bases). The CDR3 contains 15 residues. Looked up from germline, CDR1 is MNHEY and CDR2 is SVGAGI. Trimming stripped 6 bases from V and 7 bases from J, with 16 bases between. The CDR3 nucleotides read TGTGCCAGCAGGCCTCCGACGGGGGAAAATTCACCCCTCCACTTT. This sequence encodes CASRPPTGENSPLHF.

V usage is TRBV5-1 and J usage is TRBJ2-7, with 8 nucleotides matching TRBD1. The V segment lost 4 bases and the J segment 6 bases; nucleotides outside the gene matches: 12. CDR1 and CDR2 (germline): SGHRS, YFSETQ. This CDR3 is 15 amino acids long. The CDR3 region is CASSTSGTGVIEQYF. As DNA, the CDR3 is TGCGCCAGCAGCACGTCCGGGACAGGAGTAATCGAGCAGTACTTC.

The chain carries TRBV11-2 and TRBJ2-4; 8 bases agree with TRBD2. The CDR3 sequence is 13 residues long. Germline CDR1 reads SGHAT; CDR2 reads FQNNGV. Losses at the gene ends were 5 bases for V and 9 bases for J; bases not matched to a gene: 6. The CDR3 reads CASSRGGPGIQYF. CDR3 bases: TGTGCCAGCAGCCGGGGGGGGCCCGGCATTCAGTACTTC. Using reference TRBV11-2 and TRBJ2-4 for the parts outside the CDR3, the full variable domain is EAGVAQSPRYKIIEKRQSVAFWCNPISGHATLYWYQQILGQGPKLLIQFQNNGVVDDSQLPKDRFSAERLKGVDSTLKIQPAKLEDSAVYLCASSRGGPGIQYFGAGTRLSVL.

CDR3 sequence (DNA): TGTGCCAGCAGTCCGGGACAGGGGGCAGTTACTGAAGCTTTCTTT. Its protein is CASSPGQGAVTEAFF. This chain links TRBV28 with TRBJ1-1; TRBD1 matches 12 bases. V shed 5 bases, J shed 5 bases, and the junction held 6 bases outside the gene matches. The CDR3 consists of 15 residues. Germline loops: CDR1 MDHEN, CDR2 SYDVKM.

The table lists this clone with a count of one. The J gene is TRBJ2-3, the V gene TRBV25-1, with D possibly matching TRBD1 (6 bases). Trimming shortened V by 3 bases and J by 4 bases, and 11 bases separated the two germline ends. The CDR3 is 14 residues long. Germline assignment: CDR1 MGHDK and CDR2 SYGVNS. As DNA, the CDR3 is TGTGCCAGCAGTGATTGGACAGCGGCAGATACGCAGTATTTT. Translation: CASSDWTAADTQYF.

The CDR3 DNA is TGTGCCAGCAGCTCCCGGACAGGGGGGGACTATGGCTACACCTTC. Its translation is CASSSRTGGDYGYTF. V and J are TRBV6-6 and TRBJ1-2, with 10 bases that match TRBD1. Germline loops: CDR1 MNHNY, CDR2 SVGAGI (reference sequence). V shed 6 bases and J 3 bases; nucleotides not matched to a gene: 7. The CDR3 is made up of 15 amino acids.

Remarks on this clone: A read error may account for a junction end that differs from germline. This chain joins TRBV15 and TRBJ2-5, with 10 nucleotides matching TRBD2. Germline V gene sequence: CDR1 LNHNV, CDR2 YYDKDF (reference sequence). The CDR3 is 15 residues long. CDR3 loop: CAARATSGFQETQYF. In nucleotides, the CDR3 is TGTGCCGCCAGAGCGACTAGCGGGTTTCAAGAGACCCAGTACTTC. The full variable domain, its missing parts supplied by reference TRBV15 and TRBJ2-5, is DAMVIQNPRYQVTQFGKPVTLSCSQTLNHNVMYWYQQKSSQAPKLLFHYYDKDFNNEADTPDNFQSRRPNTSFCFLDIRSPGLGDTAMYLCAARATSGFQETQYFGPGTRLLVL.

This chain connects TRBV28 to TRBJ1-2; D is ambiguous. This CDR3 is 12 amino acids long. The V end was cut by 8 bases, the J end by 10 bases, with 17 bases between. Germline V gene lookup returns CDR1 MDHEN and CDR2 SYDVKM. CDR3 DNA sequence: TGTGCCAGCCCAGGCCCATCCGTGGTCTACACCTTC. Translation: CASPGPSVVYTF.

This clone occurred once. V usage is TRBV5-4 and J usage is TRBJ2-7; D is perhaps TRBD2 (5 bases). This CDR3 region has 13 residues. Germline CDR1 SGHNT, CDR2 YYREEE (reference sequence). Trimming removed 5 bases from V and 5 bases from J, with 14 bases in between. The CDR3 region is CASRGQAGDEQYF. CDR3 sequence (DNA): TGTGCCAGCAGAGGGCAAGCCGGGGACGAGCAGTACTTC.

V and J are TRBV6-6 and TRBJ2-2; possibly TRBD1 for D (5 bases). Per the germline V gene, CDR1 is MNHNY and CDR2 is SVGAGI (reference sequence). The germline V and J ends were trimmed by 2 bases and 5 bases, with 15 bases remaining between them. The CDR3 has 16 residues. The CDR3 DNA reads TGTGCCAGCAGTTACGCAACTCTGGCAGGGACCGGGGAGCTGTTTTTT. Protein sequence: CASSYATLAGTGELFF.

The V call is TRBV28, the J call TRBJ1-5; weak D call: TRBD1 (5 bases). The length of the CDR3 is 13 residues. CDR1 is MDHEN, CDR2 SYDVKM, per germline. V was pared by 6 bases and J by 4 bases, with 10 bases between. The DNA for the CDR3 is TGTGCCAGCAGGGGCGGGGGGAATCAGCCCCAGCATTTT. It is translated as CASRGGGNQPQHF.

The table lists this clone with a few counts. This chain links TRBV5-1 with TRBJ2-2; D unclear. Looked up from germline, CDR1 is SGHRS and CDR2 is YFSETQ. The V end lost 4 bases, the J end lost 12 bases, and 13 bases lay between the germline ends. The CDR3 covers 12 residues. The CDR3 sequence is CASSPEPPQLFF. Here the CDR3 DNA reads TGCGCCAGCAGCCCCGAGCCGCCCCAGCTGTTTTTT.

The sample holds a few counts of this clone. This chain connects TRBV7-9 to TRBJ1-1; D gene ambiguous. V gave up 5 bases and J gave up 3 bases, with 10 bases separating them. The CDR3 length is 13 residues. Germline loops: CDR1 SEHNR, CDR2 FQNEAQ (reference sequence). CDR3 protein: CASSKDTYTEAFF. CDR3 nucleotides: TGTGCCAGCAGCAAAGACACCTACACTGAAGCTTTCTTT.

The chain has TRBV28 and TRBJ2-3; D unresolved. The CDR3 is 16 amino acids. Germline lookup yields CDR1 MDHEN and CDR2 SYDVKM. V gave up 5 bases and J gave up 2 bases, with 17 bases separating them. DNA for the CDR3: TGTGCCAGCAGTGCGGTAACGGCGGAAGACACAGATACGCAGTATTTT. Its translation: CASSAVTAEDTDTQYF.

The rearrangement links TRBV24-1 to TRBJ2-5; possible D gene TRBD2, 6 bases. V was shortened by 6 bases and J by 5 bases, with 15 bases between the two germline ends. The CDR3 contains 14 residues. Germline V lookup: CDR1 KGHDR, CDR2 SFDVKD. DNA of the CDR3: TGTGCCACCAGTCCCTCAGGGAGCGGGGAGACCCAGTACTTC. Residues: CATSPSGSGETQYF.

This clone was detected only once. This chain connects TRBV6-6 to TRBJ2-7; D not certain. The V end lost 3 bases, the J end lost 4 bases, and 16 bases lay between the germline ends. The germline CDR1 and CDR2 sequences are MNHNY and SVGAGI (reference sequence). The CDR3 is made up of 15 amino acids. CDR3 sequence: CASSYNGRSQYEQYF. In DNA, the CDR3 is TGTGCCAGCAGTTATAATGGGCGAAGTCAATACGAGCAGTACTTC.

V usage is TRBV18 and J usage is TRBJ2-2; no definite D call. Germline V CDR1 and CDR2: KGHSH, LQKENI. The V gene lost 7 bases and the J gene lost 4 bases, with 13 bases spanning the gap. The CDR3 runs 14 residues. CDR3 sequence reads: CASWPRQATGELFF. CDR3 bases: TGTGCCAGCTGGCCGCGCCAGGCCACCGGGGAGCTGTTTTTT.